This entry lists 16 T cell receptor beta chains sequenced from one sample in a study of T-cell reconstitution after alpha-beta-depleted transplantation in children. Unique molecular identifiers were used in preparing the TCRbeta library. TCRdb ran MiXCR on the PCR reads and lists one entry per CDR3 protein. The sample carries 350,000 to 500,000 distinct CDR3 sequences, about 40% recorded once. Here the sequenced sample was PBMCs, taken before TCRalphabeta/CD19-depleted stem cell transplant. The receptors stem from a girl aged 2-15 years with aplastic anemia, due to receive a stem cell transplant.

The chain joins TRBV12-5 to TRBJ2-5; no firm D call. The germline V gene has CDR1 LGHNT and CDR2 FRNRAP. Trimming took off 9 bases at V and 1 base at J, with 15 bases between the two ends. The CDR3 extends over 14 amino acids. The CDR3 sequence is CARALAVAQETQYF. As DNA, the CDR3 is TGTGCTAGGGCCCTGGCGGTAGCCCAAGAGACCCAGTACTTC. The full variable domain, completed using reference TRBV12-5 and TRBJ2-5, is DARVTQTPRHKVTEMGQEVTMRCQPILGHNTVFWYRQTMMQGLELLAYFRNRAPLDDSGMPKDRFSAEMPDATLATLKIQPSEPRDSAVYFCARALAVAQETQYFGPGTRLLVL.

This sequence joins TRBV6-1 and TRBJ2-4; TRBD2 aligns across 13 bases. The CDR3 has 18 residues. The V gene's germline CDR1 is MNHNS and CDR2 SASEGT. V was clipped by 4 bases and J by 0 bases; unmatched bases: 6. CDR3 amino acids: CASSGGTSGVLAKNIQYF. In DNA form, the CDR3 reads TGTGCCAGCAGTGGCGGGACTAGCGGGGTGCTAGCCAAAAACATTCAGTACTTC.

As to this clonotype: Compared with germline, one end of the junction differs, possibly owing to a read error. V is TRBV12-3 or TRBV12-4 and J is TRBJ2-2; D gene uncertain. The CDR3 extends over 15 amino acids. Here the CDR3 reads CASTPWVTDTGELFF. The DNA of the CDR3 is TGTGCCAGCACGCCTTGGGTGACTGACACCGGTGAGCTGTTTTTT.

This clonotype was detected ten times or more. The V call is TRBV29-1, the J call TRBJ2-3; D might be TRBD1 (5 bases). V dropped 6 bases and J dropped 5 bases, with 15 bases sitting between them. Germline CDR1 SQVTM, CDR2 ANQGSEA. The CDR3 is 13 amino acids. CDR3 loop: CSVRPHTGDTQYF. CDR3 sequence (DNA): TGCAGCGTGAGACCCCACACAGGAGATACGCAGTATTTT.

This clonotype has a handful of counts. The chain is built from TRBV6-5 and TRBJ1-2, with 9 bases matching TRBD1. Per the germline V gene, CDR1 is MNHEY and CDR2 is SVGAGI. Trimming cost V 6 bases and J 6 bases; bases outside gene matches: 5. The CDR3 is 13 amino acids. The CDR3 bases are TGTGCCAGCAGGACAGGGGGAGTACATGGCTACACCTTC. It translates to CASRTGGVHGYTF.

As DNA, the CDR3 is TGTGCCAGCAGTGTACACAGGGACGAGCAGTACTTC. Its translation is CASSVHRDEQYF. This rearrangement joins TRBV25-1 to TRBJ2-7; D possibly corresponds to TRBD1 (6 bases). The V end lost 4 bases, the J end lost 5 bases, and 9 bases lay between the germline ends. Germline-derived CDR1 and CDR2 are MGHDK and SYGVNS. The CDR3 contains 12 residues.

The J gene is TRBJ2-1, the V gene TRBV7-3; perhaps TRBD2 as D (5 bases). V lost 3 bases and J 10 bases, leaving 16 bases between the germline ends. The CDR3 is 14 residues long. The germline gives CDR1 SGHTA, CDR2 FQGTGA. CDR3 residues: CASSLARGLGEQFF. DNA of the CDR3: TGTGCCAGCAGCTTGGCCCGCGGGCTTGGGGAGCAGTTCTTC.

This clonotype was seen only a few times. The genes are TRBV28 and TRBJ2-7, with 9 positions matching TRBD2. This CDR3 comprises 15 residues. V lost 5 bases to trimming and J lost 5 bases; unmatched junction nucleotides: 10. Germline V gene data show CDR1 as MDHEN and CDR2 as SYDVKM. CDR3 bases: TGTGCCAGCAGTCCCAGTGGAGCGGGAGGCCACGAGCAGTACTTC. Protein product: CASSPSGAGGHEQYF.

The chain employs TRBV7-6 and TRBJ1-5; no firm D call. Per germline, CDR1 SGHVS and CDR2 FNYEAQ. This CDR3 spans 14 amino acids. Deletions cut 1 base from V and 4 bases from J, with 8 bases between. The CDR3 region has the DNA TGTGCCAGCAGCTTAGTAAGGGAAAATCAGCCCCAGCATTTT. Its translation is CASSLVRENQPQHF.

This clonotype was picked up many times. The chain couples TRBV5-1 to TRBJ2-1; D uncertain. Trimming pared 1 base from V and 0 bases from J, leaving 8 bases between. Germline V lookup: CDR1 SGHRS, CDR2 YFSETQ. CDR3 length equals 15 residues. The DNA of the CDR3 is TGCGCCAGCAGCTTGATGACGGCCTCCTACAATGAGCAGTTCTTC. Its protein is CASSLMTASYNEQFF.

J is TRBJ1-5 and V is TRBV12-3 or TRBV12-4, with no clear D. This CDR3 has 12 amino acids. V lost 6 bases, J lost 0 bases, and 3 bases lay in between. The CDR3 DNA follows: TGTGCCAGCAGGTATAGCAATCAGCCCCAGCATTTT. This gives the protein CASRYSNQPQHF.

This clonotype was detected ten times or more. The CDR3 bases are TGCAGTGCATCCGGTGCGGGTTACAATGAGCAGTTCTTC. This translates into CSASGAGYNEQFF. The V gene is TRBV20-1, the J gene TRBJ2-1, with D possibly TRBD2 on 5 matching bases. Germline V CDR1 and CDR2: DFQATT, SNEGSKA (reference sequence). Trimming took off 6 bases at V and 4 bases at J, with 13 bases between the two ends. This CDR3 spans 13 amino acids.

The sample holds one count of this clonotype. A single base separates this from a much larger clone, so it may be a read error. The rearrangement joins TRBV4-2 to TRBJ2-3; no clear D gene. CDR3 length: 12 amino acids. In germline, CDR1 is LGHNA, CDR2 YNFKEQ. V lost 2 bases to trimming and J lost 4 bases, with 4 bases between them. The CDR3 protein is CASSQLADTQYF. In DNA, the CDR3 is TGTGCCAGCAGCCAATTGGCAGATACGCAGTATTTT.

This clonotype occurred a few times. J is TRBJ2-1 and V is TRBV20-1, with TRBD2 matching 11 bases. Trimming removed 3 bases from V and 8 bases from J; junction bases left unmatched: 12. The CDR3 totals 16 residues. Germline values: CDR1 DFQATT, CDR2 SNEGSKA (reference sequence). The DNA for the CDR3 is TGCAGTGCTAGGGACTCCGGGACTAGCGGTGGGGATGAGCAGTTCTTC. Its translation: CSARDSGTSGGDEQFF.

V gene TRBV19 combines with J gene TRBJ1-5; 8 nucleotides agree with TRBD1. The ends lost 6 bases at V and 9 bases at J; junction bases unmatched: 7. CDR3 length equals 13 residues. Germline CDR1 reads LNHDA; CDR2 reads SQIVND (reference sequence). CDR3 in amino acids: CASREDRAGPQHF. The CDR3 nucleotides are TGTGCCAGTAGAGAGGACAGGGCGGGGCCCCAGCATTTT.

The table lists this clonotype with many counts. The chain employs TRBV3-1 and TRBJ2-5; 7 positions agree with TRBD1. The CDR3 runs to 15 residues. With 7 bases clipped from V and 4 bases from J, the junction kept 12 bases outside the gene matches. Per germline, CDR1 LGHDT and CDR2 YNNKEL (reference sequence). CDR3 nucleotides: TGTGCCAGCAACGAAAAGACAGGGATGCGAGAGACCCAGTACTTC. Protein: CASNEKTGMRETQYF.